These 20 T cell receptor beta chains came from one sample sequenced in a study of T cell responses to AZD1222 COVID-19 vaccine. The assay was immunoSEQ multiplex PCR, and TCRdb's table has in-frame clones only and misses some. The sample lists around 150,000 clones, around 90% occurring once. The material sequenced was peripheral blood, taken on day 0 of AZD1222 vaccination. The receptors were gathered from an adult in good health.

The V call is TRBV6-2 or TRBV6-3, the J call TRBJ1-4, with no clear D. Germline CDR1 and CDR2: MNHEY and SVGEGT. The CDR3 is 13 amino acids. V lost 5 bases to trimming and J lost 8 bases, with 12 bases between them. The CDR3 protein is CASSTVRYEKLFF. The CDR3 DNA reads as TGTGCCAGCAGTACGGTTAGGTACGAAAAACTGTTTTTT.

The chain joins TRBV6-6 to TRBJ1-3; D possibly corresponds to TRBD1 (5 bases). Germline CDR1 is MNHNY and CDR2 is SVGAGI (reference sequence). The CDR3 is 15 amino acids. With 2 bases removed from V and 4 bases from J, the gap between germline ends came to 12 bases. The CDR3 spells CASSYPGLGGNTIYF. CDR3 nucleotide sequence: TGTGCCAGCAGTTACCCGGGACTCGGGGGAAACACCATATATTTT.

DNA of the CDR3: TGTGCCAGCAGTCGCGACAGGGGGTTTAACTATGGCTACACCTTC. This sequence encodes CASSRDRGFNYGYTF. This chain connects TRBV6-2 or TRBV6-3 to TRBJ1-2; 9 bases match TRBD1. Germline values: CDR1 MNHEY, CDR2 SVGEGT. J gave up 1 base and V 5 bases, and 5 bases lay outside the gene matches. The CDR3 runs to 15 residues.

This chain links TRBV4-2 with TRBJ1-2; D is unresolved. Per germline, CDR1 LGHNA and CDR2 YNFKEQ. Trimming removed 3 bases at V and 3 bases at J, with 11 bases between. The CDR3 runs to 14 residues. CDR3 bases: TGTGCCAGCAGCCAGGGCCGACTAGACTATGGCTACACCTTC. It translates to CASSQGRLDYGYTF.

The V and J genes are TRBV24-1 and TRBJ2-3; 8 bases are shared with TRBD2. Losses at the gene ends were 3 bases for V and 9 bases for J; bases not matched to a gene: 13. This CDR3 contains 16 residues. Germline V lookup: CDR1 KGHDR, CDR2 SFDVKD. The CDR3 spells CATSDQPGLGDRTQYF. DNA for the CDR3: TGTGCCACCAGTGATCAGCCGGGACTAGGAGATAGAACGCAGTATTTT.

V usage is TRBV7-2 and J usage is TRBJ1-6; TRBD1 agrees at 8 bases. The CDR3 consists of 15 residues. Germline CDR1 and CDR2: SGHTA and FQGNSA. The V segment lost 5 bases and the J segment 4 bases; nucleotides outside the gene matches: 4. CDR3 sequence reads: CASSPRTGYNSPLHF. The CDR3 nucleotides are TGTGCCAGCAGCCCCCGGACAGGGTATAATTCACCCCTCCACTTT.

The chain carries TRBV11-3 and TRBJ2-5, with 12 bases lining up with TRBD2. The CDR3 contains 13 residues. Germline CDR1 SGHNT, CDR2 YENEEA. V was clipped by 5 bases and J by 5 bases; unmatched bases: 0. This chain's CDR3 is CASSGTSGETQYF. The CDR3 region has the DNA TGTGCCAGCAGCGGGACTAGCGGGGAGACCCAGTACTTC. Variable domain in full (rest from reference TRBV11-3 and TRBJ2-5): EAGVVQSPRYKIIEKKQPVAFWCNPISGHNTLYWYLQNLGQGPELLIRYENEEAVDDSQLPKDRFSAERLKGVDSTLKIQPAELGDSAVYLCASSGTSGETQYFGPGTRLLVL.

J is TRBJ1-1 and V is TRBV11-1; unclear D gene. The CDR3 is 12 residues long. Germline V gene data show CDR1 as SGHAT and CDR2 as FQDESV (reference sequence). Trimming removed 4 bases at V and 11 bases at J, with 14 bases between. CDR3 residues: CASSWEAKAAFF. CDR3 in DNA: TGTGCCAGCAGCTGGGAGGCTAAAGCGGCTTTCTTT.

The V and J genes are TRBV29-1 and TRBJ1-3; 8 nucleotides agree with TRBD1. From germline, CDR1 is SQVTM and CDR2 ANQGSEA. J lost 3 bases, V lost 5 bases, and 18 bases had no gene match. The CDR3 is 18 residues long. In DNA form, the CDR3 reads TGCAGCGTTAGACAGGGGAGCACTTTGGACCTTTTTGGAAACACCATATATTTT. This sequence encodes CSVRQGSTLDLFGNTIYF.

The chain joins TRBV6-1 to TRBJ1-1; D unclear. V lost 2 bases and J lost 1, with 5 bases in between. The V gene's germline CDR1 is MNHNS and CDR2 SASEGT. The CDR3 totals 13 residues. CDR3 coding DNA: TGTGCCAGCAGTGAATGGGCGAACACTGAAGCTTTCTTT. As protein: CASSEWANTEAFF.

The chain is built from TRBV6-1 and TRBJ1-2; D is perhaps TRBD1 (5 bases). CDR1 MNHNS and CDR2 SASEGT come from the germline V gene. This CDR3 spans 15 amino acids. V gave up 1 base and J gave up 7 bases, with 16 bases separating them. CDR3 protein: CASSEEALGGGGYTF. CDR3 DNA: TGTGCCAGCAGTGAAGAGGCACTCGGGGGGGGTGGCTACACCTTC.

This clone was recorded a few times. The chain recombines TRBV2 with TRBJ1-2; TRBD1 matches at 11 bases. Trimming removed 5 bases from V and 3 bases from J; junction bases left unmatched: 2. The CDR3 is 14 amino acids. Per the germline V gene, CDR1 is SNHLY and CDR2 is FYNNEI. This chain's CDR3 is CASSRDRGDYGYTF. Written as DNA, the CDR3 is TGTGCCAGCAGTCGGGACAGGGGGGACTATGGCTACACCTTC.

The chain is built from TRBV19 and TRBJ1-1, with TRBD1 as a possible D gene (6 bases). The CDR3 spans 17 residues. V lost 5 bases to trimming and J lost 2 bases, with 21 bases between them. Per germline, CDR1 LNHDA and CDR2 SQIVND (reference sequence). The CDR3 DNA sequence: TGTGCCAGTAGTTGGGTTCCTCCGGGACAACCAAACACTGAAGCTTTCTTT. The encoded protein is CASSWVPPGQPNTEAFF.

The chain couples TRBV30 to TRBJ1-2, with D perhaps TRBD1 (5 bases). CDR1 GTSNPN and CDR2 SVGIG come from the germline V gene (reference sequence). CDR3 length: 13 residues. Trimming removed 3 bases from V and 6 bases from J, with 14 bases in between. CDR3 residues: CAWSSSGRNGYTF. CDR3 DNA: TGTGCCTGGAGCAGCTCAGGGCGGAATGGCTACACCTTC.

This clone was counted once. The genes are TRBV9 and TRBJ1-3, with D uncertain. V was shortened by 0 bases and J by 0 bases, with 7 bases between the two germline ends. This CDR3 has 15 residues. Germline CDR1 and CDR2: SGDLS and YYNGEE. CDR3 amino acids: CASSVDEFSGNTIYF. The CDR3 DNA reads TGTGCCAGCAGCGTAGACGAGTTCTCTGGAAACACCATATATTTT.

The chain links TRBV4-2 to TRBJ1-1; D remains unclear. CDR3 length: 15 amino acids. Germline lookup yields CDR1 LGHNA and CDR2 YNFKEQ. The V end lost 4 bases, the J end lost 1 base, and 13 bases lay between the germline ends. CDR3 loop: CASSPFTPGNTEAFF. Written as DNA, the CDR3 is TGTGCCAGCAGCCCTTTTACCCCAGGGAACACTGAAGCTTTCTTT.

This clone was counted a single time. This chain joins TRBV7-9 and TRBJ1-2; D is unresolved. The V end lost 1 base, the J end lost 3 bases, and 9 bases lay between the germline ends. Germline CDR1 and CDR2: SEHNR and FQNEAQ (reference sequence). The CDR3 sequence is 14 residues long. CDR3 coding DNA: TGTGCCAGCAGCTTAGTTGCGGAGGACTATGGCTACACCTTC. This codes for CASSLVAEDYGYTF. The whole variable domain, remainder taken from reference TRBV7-9 and TRBJ1-2, is DTGVSQNPRHKITKRGQNVTFRCDPISEHNRLYWYRQTLGQGPEFLTYFQNEAQLEKSRLLSDRFSAERPKGSFSTLEIQRTEQGDSAMYLCASSLVAEDYGYTFGSGTRLTVV.

V usage is TRBV5-1 and J usage is TRBJ2-1; 11 bases are a match to TRBD2. This CDR3 is built from 16 residues. With V trimmed by 6 bases and J by 7 bases, 12 bases remained unmatched. CDR1 and CDR2 from the germline V gene are SGHRS and YFSETQ. CDR3 region: CASNRLAGGLGNEQFF. CDR3 nucleotides: TGCGCCAGCAACCGTCTAGCGGGAGGTCTTGGTAATGAGCAGTTCTTC.

The chain uses TRBV6-4 and TRBJ1-1; 9 nucleotides line up with TRBD1. The trim removed 2 bases at V and 5 bases at J, leaving 6 bases unmatched. In germline, CDR1 is MRHNA, CDR2 SNTAGT. This CDR3 has 15 amino acids. Here the CDR3 DNA reads TGTGCCAGCAGTGACACAGGGGGCGCGGGGACTGAAGCTTTCTTT. It codes for CASSDTGGAGTEAFF.

The genes are TRBV5-4 and TRBJ1-2; perhaps TRBD1 as D (5 bases). This CDR3 comprises 13 residues. The germline gives CDR1 SGHNT, CDR2 YYREEE (reference sequence). Deletions cut 2 bases from V and 7 bases from J, with 12 bases between. This CDR3 is CASSFEGDAGYTF. The CDR3 coding sequence is TGTGCCAGCAGCTTTGAAGGGGATGCTGGCTACACCTTC.